This TCR beta chain was observed in a study of shared clonotypes between healthy human individuals (TCRdb year 2020). Describing the broader study: Two women and a few men aged 18 to 49 years were included in the cohort. Per donor, three plates each were used for CD4 naive and CD4 memory, two for CD8 naive, and one for CD8 memory. Blood TCR repertoires of 5 or 6 healthy adults were deeply sequenced to estimate repertoire size and the extent of clonotype sharing between individuals. To increase sequencing depth and limit assay-specific biases, TCR repertoire library preparation and sequencing were carried out by different laboratories using diverse techniques. Per donor, leukapheresis produced somewhere between about 0.94 and 9 billion PBMCs. What the research found in general, with its limitations: Incomplete sequencing was indicated by rarefaction of sorted-subset datasets, despite the large sequencing depth. Pairwise subsampling indicated that sequencing depth was expected to affect the degree of clonotype sharing among donors. Higher generation probabilities were observed for clonotypes shared by all four sorted-subset donors than for non-shared clonotypes. The genetic and exposure-history diversity represented was limited by the small number of donors. When several donors were compared, the shared fraction of clonotypes was about 5.2% for naive CD4, 3% to 4% for naive CD8, about 2.5% for memory CD4, and roughly 0.43% for memory CD8. Naive subsets generally had larger estimated clonotype richness than memory subsets did. Sampling was limited to blood, and TCR repertoires in tissue likely differ from TCR repertoires in blood.

V drops 7 bases and J drops 0 bases, leaving 16 bases in between. The CDR3 runs 16 residues from the cysteine to the phenylalanine. Left in the record is the CDR3 DNA by itself, 48 bases read in frame from the first base. Based on the germline V gene (reference sequence), the CDR1 and CDR2 sequences are MNHEY and SMNVEV. Using the deep immunoSEQ assay, multiplex PCR amplified TCR CDR3 regions from genomic DNA. Extracted genomic DNA from each cell subset was spread evenly across all wells of several immunoSEQ 96-well plates, with each plate serving as a replicate. Each replicate PCR for sorted subsets received roughly 0.2 ug genomic DNA, equal to tens of thousands of T cell genomes. The purified libraries were quantified using a Qubit 3.0 fluorometer, sized with a Bioanalyzer 2100, and then quantified again using the KAPA Library Quantification kit. Each immunoSEQ 96-well plate was sequenced on its own single-read 150-cycle Illumina NextSeq 550 flow cell. The study's processing was this. Because only junctional sequences without quality scores were contained in the immunoSEQ output, filtering matching that applied to full-length reads could not be performed. To assign V/J genes and CDR3, sequences were annotated against IMGT germline references using PyIR, a Python wrapper for IgBLAST v1.9. Reads were filtered out if the reads had weak V/J assignments (E-value above 1e-6), no CDR3, stop codons, out-of-frame junctions, or ambiguous translated residues. V3J clonotypes were defined as sequences sharing an identical inferred V gene, J gene, and CDR3 amino acid sequence. Percentage overlap between repertoires was computed as shared unique clonotypes divided by the size of the smaller repertoire. Repertoire richness was assessed with RTK rarefaction, the Chao1 estimator, and Recon v2.1 estimates of unobserved clonotypes. Generation probabilities were computed with OLGA for all TCRbeta clonotypes obtained by the gDNA method from four donors. Sourced from immuneACCESS, this table was stored by TCRdb with only in-frame sequences that have V and J called. A share of the clones is absent; for the studies checked, an unresolved V gene accounts for under half, and the remainder has no known explanation. For V, J and clone size, that table is used; D and trimming come from the DNA. Present in this sample are about 960,000 clones, about 80% of which were seen just once. The ten biggest clones cover approximately 1.5% of the sample.

Donors were healthy HIV-negative adults with no recently reported acute infections or vaccinations. Every donor was a Caucasian adult living in Nashville, Tennessee, USA. CD4+ T cells were enriched by magnetic negative selection, after which naive cells were positively selected on CD45RA and the negative fraction was taken as the memory subset. Blood was obtained by leukapheresis, after which PBMCs were separated by Ficoll-Histopaque density gradient centrifugation and cryopreserved in liquid nitrogen vapor phase. Analytical flow cytometry was used to check the purity and quantity of every magnetically sorted T cell population. From each sorted fraction, genomic DNA was isolated and quantified by UV absorbance on a Nanodrop 2000c. Turning to this clone: The specificity of this receptor is unknown. No much larger clone exists at a distance of one base, and base qualities are not known.

The sample was memory CD4+ T cells sorted from blood. This sample's cell subset or site label indicates: CD45RA-negative fraction. The source is a man aged 18 to 30 in good health. The chain uses TRBV27 and TRBJ2-1; the D gene is perhaps TRBD2, from 6 matching bases. The CDR3: CASKRNSGLSYNEQFF. The DNA is TGTGCCAGCAAACGAAATAGCGGTCTCTCCTACAATGAGCAGTTCTTC.